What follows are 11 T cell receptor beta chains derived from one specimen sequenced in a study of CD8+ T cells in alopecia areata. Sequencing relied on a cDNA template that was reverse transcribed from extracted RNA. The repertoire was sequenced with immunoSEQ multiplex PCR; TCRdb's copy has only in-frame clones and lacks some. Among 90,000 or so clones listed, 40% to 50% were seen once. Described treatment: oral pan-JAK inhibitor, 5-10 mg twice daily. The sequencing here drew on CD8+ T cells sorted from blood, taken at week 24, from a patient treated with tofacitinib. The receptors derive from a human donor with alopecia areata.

The CDR3 DNA reads TGCAGCGTCGCACTAGCGGAAAAAACCTACGAGCAGTACTTC. The encoded protein is CSVALAEKTYEQYF. The chain combines TRBV29-1 with TRBJ2-7, with TRBD2 matching over 8 bases. This CDR3 is built from 14 residues. CDR1 and CDR2 (germline): SQVTM, ANQGSEA. V dropped 6 bases and J dropped 2; count of bases not matched to a gene: 9.

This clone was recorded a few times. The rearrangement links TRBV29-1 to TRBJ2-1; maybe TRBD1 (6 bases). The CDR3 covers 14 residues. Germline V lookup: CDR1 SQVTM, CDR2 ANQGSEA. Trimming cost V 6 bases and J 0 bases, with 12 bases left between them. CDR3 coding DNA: TGCAGCGTACAGGGAAGGAGCTCCTACAATGAGCAGTTCTTC. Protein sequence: CSVQGRSSYNEQFF.

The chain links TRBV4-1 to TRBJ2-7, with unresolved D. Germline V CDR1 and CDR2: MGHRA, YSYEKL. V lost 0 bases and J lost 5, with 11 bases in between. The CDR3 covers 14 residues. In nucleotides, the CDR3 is TGCGCCAGCAGCCAAGAAGGATACCGGGACGAGCAGTACTTC. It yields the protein CASSQEGYRDEQYF.

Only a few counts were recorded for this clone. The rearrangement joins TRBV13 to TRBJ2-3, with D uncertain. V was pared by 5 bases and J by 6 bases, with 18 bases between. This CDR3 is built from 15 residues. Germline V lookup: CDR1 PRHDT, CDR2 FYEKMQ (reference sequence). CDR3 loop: CASSVWKGESDTQYF. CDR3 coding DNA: TGTGCCAGCAGCGTTTGGAAGGGCGAGTCGGATACGCAGTATTTT.

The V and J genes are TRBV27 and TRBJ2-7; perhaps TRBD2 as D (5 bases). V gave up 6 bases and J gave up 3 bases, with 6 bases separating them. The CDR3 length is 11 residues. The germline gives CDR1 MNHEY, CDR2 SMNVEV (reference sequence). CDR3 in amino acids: CASSEGYEQYF. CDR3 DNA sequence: TGTGCCAGCAGCGAGGGCTACGAGCAGTACTTC.

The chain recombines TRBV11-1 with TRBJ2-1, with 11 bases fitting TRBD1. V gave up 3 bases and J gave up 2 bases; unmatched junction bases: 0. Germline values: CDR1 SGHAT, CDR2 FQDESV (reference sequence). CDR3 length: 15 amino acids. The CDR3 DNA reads TGTGCCAGCAGCTTGGGACAGGGGGCCTACAATGAGCAGTTCTTC. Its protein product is CASSLGQGAYNEQFF.

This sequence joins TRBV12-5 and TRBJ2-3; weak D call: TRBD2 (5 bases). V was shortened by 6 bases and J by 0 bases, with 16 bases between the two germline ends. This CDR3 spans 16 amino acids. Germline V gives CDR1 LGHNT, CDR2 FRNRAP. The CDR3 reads CASGPHEGTSTDTQYF. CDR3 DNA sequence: TGTGCTAGTGGCCCCCACGAGGGTACTAGCACAGATACGCAGTATTTT. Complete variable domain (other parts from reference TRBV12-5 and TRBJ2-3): DARVTQTPRHKVTEMGQEVTMRCQPILGHNTVFWYRQTMMQGLELLAYFRNRAPLDDSGMPKDRFSAEMPDATLATLKIQPSEPRDSAVYFCASGPHEGTSTDTQYFGPGTRLTVL.

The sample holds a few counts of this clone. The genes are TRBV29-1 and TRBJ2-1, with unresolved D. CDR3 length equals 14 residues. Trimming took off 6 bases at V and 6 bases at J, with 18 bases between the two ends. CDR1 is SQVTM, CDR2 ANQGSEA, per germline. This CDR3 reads CSVEYDGSGNEQFF. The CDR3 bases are TGCAGCGTCGAATATGACGGGTCGGGCAATGAGCAGTTCTTC.

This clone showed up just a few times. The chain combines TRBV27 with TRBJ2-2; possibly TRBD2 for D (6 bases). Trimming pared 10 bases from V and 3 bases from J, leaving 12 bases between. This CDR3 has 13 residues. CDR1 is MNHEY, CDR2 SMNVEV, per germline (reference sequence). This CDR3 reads CATVGGDTGELFF. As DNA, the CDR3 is TGTGCCACTGTCGGAGGGGACACCGGGGAGCTGTTTTTT.

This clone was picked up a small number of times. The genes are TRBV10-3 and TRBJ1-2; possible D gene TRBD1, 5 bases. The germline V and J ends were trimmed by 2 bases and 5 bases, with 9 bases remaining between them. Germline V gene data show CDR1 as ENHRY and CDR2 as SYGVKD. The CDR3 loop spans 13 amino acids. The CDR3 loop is CAISEGDPYGYTF. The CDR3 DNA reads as TGTGCCATCAGTGAGGGGGACCCTTATGGCTACACCTTC.

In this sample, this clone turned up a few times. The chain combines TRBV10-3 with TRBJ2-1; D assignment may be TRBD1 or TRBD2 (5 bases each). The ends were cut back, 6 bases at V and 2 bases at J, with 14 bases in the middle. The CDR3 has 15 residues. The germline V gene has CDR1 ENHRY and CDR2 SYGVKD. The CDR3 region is CAIRTGTEPYNEQFF. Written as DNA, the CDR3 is TGTGCCATCAGAACCGGGACCGAACCCTACAATGAGCAGTTCTTC.